The next 18 T cell receptor beta chains were all read from a single sample in a study of cytomegalovirus exposure and HLA in healthy donors. Measured with immunoSEQ multiplex PCR; TCRdb has only the in-frame clones, and not every one. Here the sample spans approximately 230,000 clones, roughly nine tenths being singletons. Sequenced input: PBMCs. These receptors were collected from a man younger than 35 in good health and CMV-seropositive.

The chain joins TRBV11-2 to TRBJ1-2; a weak D match, TRBD1 (6 bases). Germline V CDR1 and CDR2: SGHAT, FQNNGV. The CDR3 spans 14 residues. V dropped 5 bases and J dropped 9 bases, with 19 bases sitting between them. The CDR3 loop is CASSSPRGRGRYTF. CDR3 nucleotides: TGTGCCAGCAGCAGTCCCCGGGGCAGGGGTCGCTACACCTTC. The full variable domain, with the rest looked up from reference TRBV11-2 and TRBJ1-2, is EAGVAQSPRYKIIEKRQSVAFWCNPISGHATLYWYQQILGQGPKLLIQFQNNGVVDDSQLPKDRFSAERLKGVDSTLKIQPAKLEDSAVYLCASSSPRGRGRYTFGSGTRLTVV.

The J gene is TRBJ2-5, the V gene TRBV9; D gene ambiguous. Per germline, CDR1 SGDLS and CDR2 YYNGEE. The V end lost 4 bases, the J end lost 3 bases, and 7 bases lay between the germline ends. The CDR3 runs 12 residues. The CDR3: CASSRTEETQYF. CDR3 DNA sequence: TGTGCCAGCAGCCGGACGGAAGAGACCCAGTACTTC.

The chain employs TRBV4-3 and TRBJ2-2; TRBD2 matches 7 bases. V shed 2 bases and J 0 bases; nucleotides not matched to a gene: 3. The germline V gene has CDR1 LGHNA and CDR2 YSLEER. The CDR3 length is 16 residues. The CDR3 sequence: CASSQIAGANTGELFF. The CDR3 nucleotides are TGCGCCAGCAGCCAAATCGCGGGGGCGAACACCGGGGAGCTGTTTTTT.

V usage is TRBV19 and J usage is TRBJ2-1, with D possibly being TRBD1 (6 bases). The V and J ends lost 5 bases and 10 bases respectively, with 24 bases between them. The CDR3 has 16 residues. CDR1 and CDR2 (germline): LNHDA, SQIVND (reference sequence). For the CDR3, the DNA is TGTGCCAGTAGTTTTGGTTTGGCAGGGACACTTGGAGAGCAGTTCTTC. Translation: CASSFGLAGTLGEQFF.

The chain recombines TRBV6-1 with TRBJ2-1; TRBD2 aligns across 12 bases. V lost 4 bases to trimming and J lost 4 bases; unmatched junction nucleotides: 8. The germline gives CDR1 MNHNS, CDR2 SASEGT. CDR3 length equals 17 residues. In DNA, the CDR3 is TGTGCCAGCAGTGGGGCTAGCGGGAGGGCCGGTTACAATGAGCAGTTCTTC. Translated: CASSGASGRAGYNEQFF.

This rearrangement joins TRBV6-6 to TRBJ1-1; unclear D gene. Looked up from germline, CDR1 is MNHNY and CDR2 is SVGAGI (reference sequence). Trimming pared 5 bases from V and 2 bases from J, leaving 9 bases between. The CDR3 has 13 residues. Written as DNA, the CDR3 is TGTGCCAGCAGTCCCCAGATAAACACTGAAGCTTTCTTT. Translation gives CASSPQINTEAFF.

The rearrangement links TRBV7-9 to TRBJ1-2; D is unresolved. Germline CDR1 is SEHNR and CDR2 is FQNEAQ (reference sequence). Trimming left V 1 base short and J 6 bases short, with 6 bases between. CDR3 length: 12 amino acids. CDR3 sequence (DNA): TGTGCCAGCAGCTTAGGACACAATGGCTACACCTTC. Its translation: CASSLGHNGYTF.

The V gene is TRBV27, the J gene TRBJ2-7; 8 nucleotides match TRBD2. The junction had 11 bases not matched to a gene; V was cut back by 6 bases and J by 7 bases. The CDR3 spans 14 residues. From germline, CDR1 is MNHEY and CDR2 SMNVEV (reference sequence). CDR3 amino acids: CASSLDGGAGEQYF. CDR3 sequence (DNA): TGTGCCAGCAGCCTTGACGGGGGGGCGGGTGAGCAGTACTTC.

The chain couples TRBV5-4 to TRBJ2-1; TRBD2 aligns across 7 bases. Unmatched junction bases numbered 12, after V lost 4 bases and J lost 8 bases. CDR3 length: 15 amino acids. Per germline, CDR1 SGHNT and CDR2 YYREEE (reference sequence). CDR3 coding DNA: TGTGCCAGCAGCCGGGACTATCCCGGGACGCATGAGCAGTTCTTC. Residues: CASSRDYPGTHEQFF. The whole variable domain, remainder taken from reference TRBV5-4 and TRBJ2-1, is ETGVTQSPTHLIKTRGQQVTLRCSSQSGHNTVSWYQQALGQGPQFIFQYYREEENGRGNFPPRFSGLQFPNYSSELNVNALELDDSALYLCASSRDYPGTHEQFFGPGTRLTVL.

The rearrangement joins TRBV13 to TRBJ1-4; D unresolved. V lost 5 bases and J lost 5, with 12 bases in between. CDR3 length: 14 amino acids. Per the germline V gene, CDR1 is PRHDT and CDR2 is FYEKMQ (reference sequence). The CDR3 sequence is CASSLGRLNEKLFF. The CDR3 DNA reads as TGTGCCAGCAGCCTCGGACGGCTGAATGAAAAACTGTTTTTT.

The CDR3 loop reads CASSLGGTANTEAFF. CDR3 DNA: TGTGCCAGCAGCTTAGGGGGGACGGCGAACACTGAAGCTTTCTTT. V usage is TRBV7-9 and J usage is TRBJ1-1; D is perhaps TRBD1 (5 bases). Looked up from germline, CDR1 is SEHNR and CDR2 is FQNEAQ (reference sequence). Trimming took off 1 base at V and 1 base at J, with 10 bases between the two ends. The CDR3 loop spans 15 amino acids.

The rearrangement joins TRBV29-1 to TRBJ2-1; 10 bases map to TRBD2. Trimming removed 7 bases from V and 5 bases from J; junction bases left unmatched: 8. This CDR3 has 14 amino acids. Per the germline V gene, CDR1 is SQVTM and CDR2 is ANQGSEA. This CDR3 reads CSAGFGTSDNEQFF. As DNA, the CDR3 is TGCAGCGCCGGGTTCGGGACTAGCGACAATGAGCAGTTCTTC.

As DNA, the CDR3 is TGTGCCAGCTCACCCGCGGACCTCGGGAACACCATATATTTT. Amino acids: CASSPADLGNTIYF. This chain links TRBV18 with TRBJ1-3; D is uncertain. Deletions cut 3 bases from V and 7 bases from J, with 13 bases between. The CDR3 runs to 14 residues. Per germline, CDR1 KGHSH and CDR2 LQKENI.

V usage is TRBV9 and J usage is TRBJ2-1; possibly TRBD2 for D (6 bases). This CDR3 region has 15 residues. Germline assignment: CDR1 SGDLS and CDR2 YYNGEE. V shed 4 bases and J shed 5 bases, with 16 bases lying between them. CDR3 sequence (DNA): TGTGCCAGCAGCCACGGGACTGCCGACGACAATGAGCAGTTCTTC. Translation: CASSHGTADDNEQFF.

The rearrangement links TRBV27 to TRBJ2-7, with 9 nucleotides matching TRBD2. Per germline, CDR1 MNHEY and CDR2 SMNVEV (reference sequence). The V and J ends lost 5 bases and 6 bases, in that order; junction bases with no gene match: 11. This CDR3 has 15 amino acids. The CDR3 region is CASSRGGVAIREQYF. CDR3 DNA: TGTGCCAGCAGTCGCGGGGGGGTGGCTATACGCGAGCAGTACTTC.

J is TRBJ2-5 and V is TRBV5-1, with TRBD1 identical over 7 bases. V trimming: 0 bases; J trimming: 1 base; junction bases outside the gene matches: 9. CDR1 is SGHRS and CDR2 is YFSETQ in the germline V gene. CDR3 length equals 17 residues. The CDR3 reads CASSLVGTDALQETQYF. DNA for the CDR3: TGCGCCAGCAGCTTGGTTGGGACAGACGCACTCCAAGAGACCCAGTACTTC.

V gene TRBV5-1 combines with J gene TRBJ1-1; TRBD1 agrees at 8 bases. The junction had 6 bases not matched to a gene; V was cut back by 4 bases and J by 1 base. The CDR3 has 15 residues. Germline CDR1 is SGHRS and CDR2 is YFSETQ. CDR3 sequence (DNA): TGCGCCAGCAGCACGGTAGGGACAGGGAACACTGAAGCTTTCTTT. This sequence encodes CASSTVGTGNTEAFF.

A word on this clone: A much larger clone sits a single nucleotide away, making a read error possible. The chain carries TRBV27 and TRBJ1-1, with D perhaps TRBD1 (6 bases). V lost 4 bases and J lost 1, with 7 bases in between. The CDR3 loop spans 13 amino acids. Germline CDR1 is MNHEY and CDR2 is SMNVEV (reference sequence). Here the CDR3 reads CASSSTGNTEAFF. DNA of the CDR3: TGTGCCAGCAGTTCGACAGGGAACACTGAAGCTTTCTTT.